The TCR beta chain described here comes from a study of blood T cell repertoires in COVID-19. Original analysis: Cell counts per sample came from amplifying reference gene primers. The table came from immunoSEQ multiplex PCR; TCRdb's copy has only in-frame clones and leaves some out. That table supplies the V and J calls and clone size; D and trimming were determined from the DNA. The sample shows 300,000 to 450,000 clones, over 75% of them seen only once. The CDR3 totals 12 residues. Trimming took 3 bases from V and 7 from J; bases not matched to a gene: 5. Germline CDR1 reads SQVTM; CDR2 reads ANQGSEA. Self-reported history from a screening survey and questionnaire set each donor's cohort.

The sample comprised PBMCs or T cells enriched from blood (not recorded which). This sequence originates from a man aged 18 to 30 who had recovered from COVID-19. V usage is TRBV29-1 and J usage is TRBJ1-2; the match to TRBD1 covers 7 bases. CDR3 amino acids: CSVDGRGFGYTF. In nucleotides, the CDR3 is TGCAGCGTTGACGGCAGGGGGTTTGGCTACACCTTC.